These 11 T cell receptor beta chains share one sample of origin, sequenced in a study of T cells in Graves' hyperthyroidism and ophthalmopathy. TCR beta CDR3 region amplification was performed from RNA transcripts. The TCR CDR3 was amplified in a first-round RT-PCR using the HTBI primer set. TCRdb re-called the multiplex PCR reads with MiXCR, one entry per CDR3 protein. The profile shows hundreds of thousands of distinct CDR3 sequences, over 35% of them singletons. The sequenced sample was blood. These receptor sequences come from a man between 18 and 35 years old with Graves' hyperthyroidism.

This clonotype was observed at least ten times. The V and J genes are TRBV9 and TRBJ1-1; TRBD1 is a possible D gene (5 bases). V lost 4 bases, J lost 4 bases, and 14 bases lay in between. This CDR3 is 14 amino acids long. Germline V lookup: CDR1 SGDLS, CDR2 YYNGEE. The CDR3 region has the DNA TGTGCCAGCAGCCAAGTTCAGGGTGGCACTGAAGCTTTCTTT. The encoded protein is CASSQVQGGTEAFF.

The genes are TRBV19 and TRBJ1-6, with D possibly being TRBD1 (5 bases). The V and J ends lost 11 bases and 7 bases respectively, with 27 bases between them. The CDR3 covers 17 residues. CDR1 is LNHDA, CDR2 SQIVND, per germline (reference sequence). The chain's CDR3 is CASTEYSRSGGNSPLHF. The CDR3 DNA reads TGTGCCTCCACGGAGTACAGCCGGTCTGGGGGGAATTCACCCCTCCACTTT.

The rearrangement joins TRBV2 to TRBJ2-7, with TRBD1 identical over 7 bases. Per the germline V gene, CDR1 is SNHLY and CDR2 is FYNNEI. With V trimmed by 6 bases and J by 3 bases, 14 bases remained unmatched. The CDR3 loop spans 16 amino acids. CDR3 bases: TGTGCCAGCAGGACTCGTCCCGGGACAGAAATCTACGAGCAGTACTTC. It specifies CASRTRPGTEIYEQYF.

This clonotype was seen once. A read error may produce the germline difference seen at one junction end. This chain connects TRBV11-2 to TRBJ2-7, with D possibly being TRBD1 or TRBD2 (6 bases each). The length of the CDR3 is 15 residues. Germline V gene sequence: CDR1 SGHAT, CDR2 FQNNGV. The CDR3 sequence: CASSQEFKGGGEQYF. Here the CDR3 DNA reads TGCGCCAGCAGCCAAGAGTTCAAGGGGGGAGGCGAGCAGTACTTC.

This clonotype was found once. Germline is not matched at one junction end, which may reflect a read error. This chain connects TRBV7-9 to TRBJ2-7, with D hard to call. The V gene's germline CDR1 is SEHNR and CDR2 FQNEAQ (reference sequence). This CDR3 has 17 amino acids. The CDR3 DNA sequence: TGCGCCAGCAGCCAAGAGGCTTTAACAGAATACTCCTACGAGCAGTACTTC. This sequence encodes CASSQEALTEYSYEQYF.

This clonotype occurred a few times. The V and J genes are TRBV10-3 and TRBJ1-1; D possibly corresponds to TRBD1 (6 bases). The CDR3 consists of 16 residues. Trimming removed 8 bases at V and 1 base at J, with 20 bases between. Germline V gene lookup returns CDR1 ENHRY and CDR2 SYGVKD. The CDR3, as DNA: TGTGCCATCCAAAAGGACAGTGTTGCTGGGAACACTGAAGCTTTCTTT. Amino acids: CAIQKDSVAGNTEAFF.

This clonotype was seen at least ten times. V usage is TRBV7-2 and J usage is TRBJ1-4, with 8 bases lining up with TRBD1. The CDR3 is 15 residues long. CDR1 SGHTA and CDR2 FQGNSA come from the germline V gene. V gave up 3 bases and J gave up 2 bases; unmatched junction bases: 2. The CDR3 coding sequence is TGTGCCAGCAGCTTGCAGGGGGCCACTAATGAAAAACTGTTTTTT. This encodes CASSLQGATNEKLFF.

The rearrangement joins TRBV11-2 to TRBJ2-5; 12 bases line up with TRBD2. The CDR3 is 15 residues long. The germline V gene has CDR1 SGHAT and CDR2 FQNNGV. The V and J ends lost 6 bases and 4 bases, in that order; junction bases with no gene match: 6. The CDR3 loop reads CASSYGLAGRETQYF. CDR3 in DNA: TGTGCCAGCAGTTACGGACTAGCGGGGAGAGAGACCCAGTACTTC.

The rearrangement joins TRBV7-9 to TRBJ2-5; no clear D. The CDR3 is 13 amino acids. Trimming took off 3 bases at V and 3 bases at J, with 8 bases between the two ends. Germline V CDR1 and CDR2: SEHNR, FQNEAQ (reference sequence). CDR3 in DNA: TGTGCCAGCAGCTTCCCGTGGGAAGAGACCCAGTACTTC. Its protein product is CASSFPWEETQYF.

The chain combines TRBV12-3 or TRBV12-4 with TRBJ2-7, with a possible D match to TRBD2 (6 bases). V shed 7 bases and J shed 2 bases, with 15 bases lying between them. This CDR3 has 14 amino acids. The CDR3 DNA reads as TGTGCCAGCAACCCCGGGGGACCAACCTACGAGCAGTACTTC. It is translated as CASNPGGPTYEQYF.

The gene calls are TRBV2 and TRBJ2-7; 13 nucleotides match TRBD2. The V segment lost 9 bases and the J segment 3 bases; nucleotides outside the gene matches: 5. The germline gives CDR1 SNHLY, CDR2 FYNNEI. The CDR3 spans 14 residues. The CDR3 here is CASIRTSGSYEQYF. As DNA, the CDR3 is TGTGCCAGTATACGGACTAGCGGGAGCTACGAGCAGTACTTC.